This T cell receptor (beta chain) stems from a study of cytomegalovirus exposure and HLA in healthy donors. About the study: Genetic ancestry analysis placed more than 80% of the roughly 400 donors that were genotyped in the Caucasian-associated cluster.

Study results and limitations: About 87% or about 30% of the time was how often most TCR beta V segments were productive, according to an earlier analysis. A later analysis revealed that TCR association rates differed between HLA loci, peaking at DRB1 and bottoming out at HLA-C. Association of a missense DCLRE1C variant with TCR beta V- and J-gene trimming was reported in a later analysis.

The V end was cut by 0 bases, the J end by 5 bases, with 13 bases between. The CDR3 is 15 amino acids. The germline CDR1 and CDR2 sequences are MNHEY and SMNVEV (reference sequence). This clone was picked up one time. Its antigen is as yet unknown. A multiplex PCR was run with 60 Vbeta primers and 13 Jbeta primers. TCRdb's table, derived via immunoSEQ multiplex PCR, lists solely in-frame clones and lacks some. Seen here are some 150,000 clones, around 80% observed once, and the top ten hold around 1.6%. Sequenced material: PBMCs. This TCR was recovered from a woman between 18 and 29 years old in good health and CMV-seronegative. The V call is TRBV27, the J call TRBJ1-2, with D perhaps TRBD1 (6 bases). The CDR3 is CASSLSPRGRYGYTF. The CDR3 DNA follows: TGTGCCAGCAGTTTATCCCCGCGGGGGCGGTATGGCTACACCTTC.